This TCR beta chain was identified in a study of blood T cell repertoires in COVID-19. Study-level information: COVID-19 samples, acute and convalescent, were from the United States, Italy and Spain. In each case, the material was cDNA or gDNA derived from T cells, B-cell-depleted T cells, or PBMCs.

Germline assignment: CDR1 SGHAT and CDR2 FQNNGV. Unmatched junction bases numbered 4, after V lost 5 bases and J lost 3 bases. The CDR3 has 15 residues. Authors' methods: Estimated nucleated cell counts came from reference gene primer amplification. Measured with immunoSEQ multiplex PCR; TCRdb has only the in-frame clones, and not every one. V, J and clone size are taken as reported in that table, and D and trimming were inferred from the DNA itself. The data show under 300,000 clones, with 60% to 75% seen just once and about 3.1% held by the top ten. The chain employs TRBV11-2 and TRBJ2-1, with 10 bases fitting TRBD2. The origin of this receptor is an elderly woman with acute or convalescent COVID-19. The sample taken for sequencing was peripheral blood. The CDR3 region has the DNA TGTGCCAGCAGCCAAGCGGGAGGGAGCTACAATGAGCAGTTCTTC. Translated, it gives CASSQAGGSYNEQFF.